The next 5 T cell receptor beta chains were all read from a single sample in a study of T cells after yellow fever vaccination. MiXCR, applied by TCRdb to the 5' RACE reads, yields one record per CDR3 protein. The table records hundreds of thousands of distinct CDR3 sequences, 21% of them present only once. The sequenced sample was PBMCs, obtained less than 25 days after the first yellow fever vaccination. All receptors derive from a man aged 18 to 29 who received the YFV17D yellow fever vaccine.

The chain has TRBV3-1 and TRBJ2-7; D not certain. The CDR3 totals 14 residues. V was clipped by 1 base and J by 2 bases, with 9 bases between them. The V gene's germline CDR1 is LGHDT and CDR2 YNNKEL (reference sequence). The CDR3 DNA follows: TGTGCCAGCAGCCAAGTGCAGGAGACCTACGAGCAGTACTTC. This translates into CASSQVQETYEQYF.

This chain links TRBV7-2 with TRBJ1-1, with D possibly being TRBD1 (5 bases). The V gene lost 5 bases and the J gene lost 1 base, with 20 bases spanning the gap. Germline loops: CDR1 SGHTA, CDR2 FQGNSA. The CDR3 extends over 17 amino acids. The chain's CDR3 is CASSTRVGWERNTEAFF. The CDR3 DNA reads TGTGCCAGCAGCACCAGGGTAGGTTGGGAGAGGAACACTGAAGCTTTCTTT.

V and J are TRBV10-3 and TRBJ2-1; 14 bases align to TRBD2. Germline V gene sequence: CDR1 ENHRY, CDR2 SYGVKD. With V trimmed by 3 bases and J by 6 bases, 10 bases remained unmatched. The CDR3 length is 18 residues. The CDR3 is CAISDPTSGGARGNEQFF. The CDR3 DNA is TGTGCCATCAGTGATCCGACTAGCGGGGGGGCCCGGGGCAATGAGCAGTTCTTC.

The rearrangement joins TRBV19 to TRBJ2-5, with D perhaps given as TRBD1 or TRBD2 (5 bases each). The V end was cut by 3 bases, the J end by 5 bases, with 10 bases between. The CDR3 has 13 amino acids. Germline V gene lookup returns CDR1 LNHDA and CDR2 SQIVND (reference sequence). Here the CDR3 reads CASSMSREETQYF. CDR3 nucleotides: TGTGCCAGTAGTATGAGCAGGGAGGAGACCCAGTACTTC. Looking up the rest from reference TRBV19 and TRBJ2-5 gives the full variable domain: DGGITQSPKYLFRKEGQNVTLSCEQNLNHDAMYWYRQDPGQGLRLIYYSQIVNDFQKGDIAEGYSVSREKKESFPLTVTSAQKNPTAFYLCASSMSREETQYFGPGTRLLVL.

The CDR3 DNA reads TGTGCCAGTCAGGGTTCCTATAATTCACCCCTCCACTTT. Its protein product is CASQGSYNSPLHF. The gene calls are TRBV25-1 and TRBJ1-6, with D perhaps TRBD1 (5 bases). Trimming stripped 9 bases from V and 1 base from J, with 7 bases between. This CDR3 has 13 amino acids. CDR1 and CDR2 (germline): MGHDK, SYGVNS.